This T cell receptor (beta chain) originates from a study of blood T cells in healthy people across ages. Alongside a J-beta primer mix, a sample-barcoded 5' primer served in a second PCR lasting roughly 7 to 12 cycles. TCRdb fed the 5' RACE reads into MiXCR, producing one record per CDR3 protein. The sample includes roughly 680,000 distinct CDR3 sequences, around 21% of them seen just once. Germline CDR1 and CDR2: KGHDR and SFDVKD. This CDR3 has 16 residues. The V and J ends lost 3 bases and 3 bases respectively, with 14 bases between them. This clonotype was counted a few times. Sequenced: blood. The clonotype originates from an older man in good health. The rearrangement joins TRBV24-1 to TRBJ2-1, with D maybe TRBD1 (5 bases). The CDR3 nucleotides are TGTGCCACCAGTGATGCCCTAGGGGATGGCTACAATGAGCAGTTCTTC. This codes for CATSDALGDGYNEQFF.